These 29 T cell receptor beta chains were sequenced from one sample in a study of shared clonotypes between healthy human individuals (dated by TCRdb to about 2020). CD8 naive samples consisted of CD45RO-negative cells that were positively selected for CCR7, yielding a CD45RA+CCR7+ population without TemRA cells. Receptors were amplified or captured by the immunoSEQ multiplex PCR assay. TCRdb provides this immuneACCESS table in a form limited to in-frame rearrangements. Some clones are lacking; in checked studies, under half of them reflect an unresolved V gene, and why the rest are absent is not known. The sample profile shows some 2,100,000 clones; around 93% of them were found once. Jointly, the top ten make up more than 1.5% of the sample. Sequenced sample: naive CD8+ T cells from PBMCs. According to the study, the label for this sample's cell subset or site signals: CD45RA+CCR7+. The receptors derive from a man aged 18 to 35 in good health. Some clones in this sample may be carry-over from other donors' samples.

J is TRBJ2-3 and V is TRBV21-1. TRBV21-1 is tagged as a pseudogene. This CDR3 has 14 amino acids. Here the CDR3 reads CASSLTGDTDTQYF. Written as DNA, the CDR3 is TGTGCCAGCAGTTTAACGGGCGACACAGATACGCAGTATTTT.

In its sample, this clone was seen once. The chain has TRBV13 and TRBJ1-1; 7 nucleotides match TRBD1. The V segment lost 7 bases and the J segment 10 bases; nucleotides outside the gene matches: 6. Germline assignment: CDR1 PRHDT and CDR2 FYEKMQ (reference sequence). The CDR3 extends over 11 amino acids. Here the CDR3 reads CASTVQGLAFF. CDR3 coding DNA: TGTGCCAGCACCGTACAGGGGCTAGCTTTCTTT.

The genes are TRBV2 and TRBJ1-5, with D hard to call. Trimming pared 4 bases from V and 0 bases from J, leaving 22 bases between. Per germline, CDR1 SNHLY and CDR2 FYNNEI. This CDR3 is built from 19 residues. The chain's CDR3 is CASSAIVDLGLNSNQPQHF. In nucleotides, the CDR3 is TGTGCCAGCAGTGCAATTGTCGACCTGGGCCTAAATAGCAATCAGCCCCAGCATTTT.

The rearrangement links TRBV5-1 to TRBJ2-2, with 8 positions matching TRBD2. The CDR3 consists of 17 residues. Per the germline V gene, CDR1 is SGHRS and CDR2 is YFSETQ. V lost 0 bases and J lost 0; bases outside the gene matches: 4. CDR3 sequence: CASSLARREANTGELFF. In DNA, the CDR3 is TGCGCCAGCAGCTTGGCCCGGCGGGAGGCGAACACCGGGGAGCTGTTTTTT. Full variable domain (outside the CDR3, taken from reference TRBV5-1 and TRBJ2-2): KAGVTQTPRYLIKTRGQQVTLSCSPISGHRSVSWYQQTPGQGLQFLFEYFSETQRNKGNFPGRFSGRQFSNSRSEMNVSTLELGDSALYLCASSLARREANTGELFFGEGSRLTVL.

The sample holds one count of this clone. The chain couples TRBV2 to TRBJ1-1; TRBD1 matches 10 bases. The CDR3 has 15 amino acids. The ends lost 6 bases at V and 3 bases at J; junction bases unmatched: 7. The germline gives CDR1 SNHLY, CDR2 FYNNEI. Here the CDR3 DNA reads TGTGCCAGCAGAGGAGACAGGGGGCTGGACACTGAAGCTTTCTTT. It encodes CASRGDRGLDTEAFF.

The rearrangement joins TRBV5-1 to TRBJ1-1; TRBD1 is a possible D gene (6 bases). CDR1 is SGHRS, CDR2 YFSETQ, per germline. V dropped 4 bases and J dropped 2 bases, with 15 bases sitting between them. CDR3 size: 15 residues. The CDR3 coding sequence is TGCGCCAGCAGCCCGACCCCGGGGGCCAACACTGAAGCTTTCTTT. Translated: CASSPTPGANTEAFF.

The genes are TRBV28 and TRBJ1-1; 8 bases agree with TRBD1. The CDR3 covers 17 residues. Germline lookup yields CDR1 MDHEN and CDR2 SYDVKM. The trim removed 2 bases at V and 5 bases at J, leaving 13 bases unmatched. The CDR3 nucleotides read TGTGCCAGCAGTTTACACGCAGGGGGCAATCCTGGAACTGAAGCTTTCTTT. This encodes CASSLHAGGNPGTEAFF.

The V gene is TRBV27, the J gene TRBJ2-5; 9 bases are a match to TRBD2. The germline CDR1 and CDR2 sequences are MNHEY and SMNVEV (reference sequence). The CDR3 consists of 15 residues. The trim removed 7 bases at V and 5 bases at J, leaving 11 bases unmatched. CDR3 residues: CASTDLGGRVETQYF. CDR3 in DNA: TGTGCCAGCACTGATCTGGGCGGGAGGGTTGAGACCCAGTACTTC.

The chain links TRBV7-9 to TRBJ2-1, with D uncertain. Germline assignment: CDR1 SEHNR and CDR2 FQNEAQ (reference sequence). Trimming stripped 5 bases from V and 2 bases from J, with 4 bases between. CDR3 length equals 12 residues. The CDR3 nucleotides are TGTGCCAGCAGCCACGCCTACAATGAGCAGTTCTTC. Translation gives CASSHAYNEQFF.

CDR3 sequence reads: CASRARGTEAFF. The CDR3 DNA follows: TGTGCCAGCCGGGCCCGGGGGACTGAAGCTTTCTTT. V gene TRBV28 combines with J gene TRBJ1-1; maybe TRBD1 (5 bases). V lost 8 bases, J lost 5 bases, and 12 bases lay in between. Germline assignment: CDR1 MDHEN and CDR2 SYDVKM. The CDR3 has 12 residues.

The V gene is TRBV13, the J gene TRBJ1-2, with TRBD1 matching over 7 bases. The CDR3 spans 13 residues. Germline CDR1 and CDR2: PRHDT and FYEKMQ (reference sequence). J was trimmed by 1 base and V by 4 bases; bases with no gene match: 0. CDR3 bases: TGTGCCAGCAGCTCAGGGGGTAACTATGGCTACACCTTC. As protein: CASSSGGNYGYTF.

The V call is TRBV27, the J call TRBJ1-1; tentative D call: TRBD1 (5 bases). The CDR3 sequence is 16 residues long. V lost 6 bases and J 0 bases, leaving 17 bases between the germline ends. CDR1 and CDR2 (germline): MNHEY, SMNVEV (reference sequence). In DNA, the CDR3 is TGTGCCAGCAGGGACACCTCCCATCGCTTGAACACTGAAGCTTTCTTT. Translating gives CASRDTSHRLNTEAFF.

The J gene is TRBJ2-6, the V gene TRBV9; D is ambiguous. Germline V gives CDR1 SGDLS, CDR2 YYNGEE. The CDR3 totals 13 residues. V was clipped by 10 bases and J by 2 bases, with 10 bases between them. The chain's CDR3 is CASKPAGANVLTF. The CDR3 nucleotides are TGTGCCTCTAAACCGGCTGGGGCCAACGTCCTGACTTTC.

CDR3 nucleotide sequence: TGTGCCAGCAGCAGGACAGGCGTACGTAGCAATCAGCCCCAGCATTTT. Amino acids: CASSRTGVRSNQPQHF. J is TRBJ1-5 and V is TRBV6-4; 7 nucleotides line up with TRBD1. The CDR3 contains 16 residues. Unmatched junction bases numbered 8, after V lost 6 bases and J lost 0 bases. The germline CDR1 and CDR2 sequences are MRHNA and SNTAGT.

The CDR3 reads CAISESESSRRETQYF. DNA for the CDR3: TGTGCCATCAGTGAGTCGGAATCTAGCAGAAGGGAGACCCAGTACTTC. V and J are TRBV10-3 and TRBJ2-5, with TRBD2 as a possible D gene (5 bases). CDR3 length: 16 amino acids. The V end lost 0 bases, the J end lost 5 bases, and 16 bases lay between the germline ends. Germline CDR1 is ENHRY and CDR2 is SYGVKD.

V gene TRBV13 combines with J gene TRBJ2-7, with D maybe TRBD2 (6 bases). The CDR3 consists of 13 residues. Germline-derived CDR1 and CDR2 are PRHDT and FYEKMQ (reference sequence). V was shortened by 10 bases and J by 0 bases, with 13 bases between the two germline ends. DNA of the CDR3: TGTGCCACCGCCGGGGGAGGCTCCTACGAGCAGTACTTC. It specifies CATAGGGSYEQYF.

The genes are TRBV28 and TRBJ2-1; 11 bases agree with TRBD2. V lost 2 bases and J lost 4; bases outside the gene matches: 10. In germline, CDR1 is MDHEN, CDR2 SYDVKM. This CDR3 has 18 amino acids. The CDR3 reads CASSLPALAGGIYNEQFF. CDR3 DNA sequence: TGTGCCAGCAGTTTACCGGCCTTAGCGGGAGGGATATACAATGAGCAGTTCTTC.

The CDR3 bases are TGTGCCAGCAGCCTCCTCGGGGGAGAGACCCAGTACTTC. This gives the protein CASSLLGGETQYF. The chain uses TRBV7-3 and TRBJ2-5; tentatively, D is TRBD2 (6 bases). The CDR3 is made up of 13 amino acids. Germline V gene lookup returns CDR1 SGHTA and CDR2 FQGTGA. V shed 5 bases and J shed 4 bases, with 11 bases lying between them.

V and J are TRBV28 and TRBJ2-7; D may be TRBD2 (5 bases). V was clipped by 4 bases and J by 9 bases, with 19 bases between them. Germline CDR1 MDHEN, CDR2 SYDVKM. This CDR3 is 14 amino acids long. CDR3 DNA: TGTGCCAGCAGTTCCCCGGGCGGGCACGTTGGGCAGTACTTC. This translates into CASSSPGGHVGQYF.

The chain combines TRBV28 with TRBJ1-5, with 12 bases identical to TRBD1. The CDR3 consists of 17 residues. Germline CDR1 and CDR2: MDHEN and SYDVKM. With V trimmed by 6 bases and J by 4 bases, 10 bases remained unmatched. This chain's CDR3 is CASSPGQGALRNQPQHF. DNA of the CDR3: TGTGCCAGCAGCCCGGGACAGGGGGCGCTTCGGAATCAGCCCCAGCATTTT. The whole variable domain, filled in from reference TRBV28 and TRBJ1-5, reads DVKVTQSSRYLVKRTGEKVFLECVQDMDHENMFWYRQDPGLGLRLIYFSYDVKMKEKGDIPEGYSVSREKKERFSLILESASTNQTSMYLCASSPGQGALRNQPQHFGDGTRLSIL.

The rearrangement links TRBV27 to TRBJ2-3; TRBD2 aligns across 9 bases. V gave up 10 bases and J gave up 2 bases; unmatched junction bases: 13. Germline CDR1 and CDR2: MNHEY and SMNVEV (reference sequence). The CDR3 totals 16 residues. CDR3 region: CATARGGIGITDTQYF. DNA for the CDR3: TGTGCCACCGCGCGGGGGGGGATAGGCATCACAGATACGCAGTATTTT.

The chain is built from TRBV7-8 and TRBJ2-7; 8 bases match TRBD1. The CDR3 is made up of 15 amino acids. V was pared by 5 bases and J by 2 bases, with 8 bases of the junction left unmatched. Germline CDR1 is SGHVS and CDR2 is FQNEAQ. The chain's CDR3 is CASSPRTGYPYEQYF. In DNA, the CDR3 is TGTGCCAGCAGCCCGAGGACAGGGTACCCCTACGAGCAGTACTTC.

This clone was counted a few times. The chain joins TRBV5-6 to TRBJ1-5, with a weak D call TRBD1 (6 bases). The germline CDR1 and CDR2 sequences are SGHDT and YYEEEE. CDR3 length: 14 amino acids. V was shortened by 4 bases and J by 6 bases, with 14 bases between the two germline ends. CDR3 in DNA: TGTGCCAGCAGCCGCCTGACAGGAGGTCAGCCCCAGCATTTT. Translated: CASSRLTGGQPQHF. Full variable domain (rest looked up from reference TRBV5-6 and TRBJ1-5): DAGVTQSPTHLIKTRGQQVTLRCSPKSGHDTVSWYQQALGQGPQFIFQYYEEEERQRGNFPDRFSGHQFPNYSSELNVNALLLGDSALYLCASSRLTGGQPQHFGDGTRLSIL.

V and J are TRBV30 and TRBJ2-1; D ambiguous. Germline V gene lookup returns CDR1 GTSNPN and CDR2 SVGIG (reference sequence). Trimming took off 3 bases at V and 3 bases at J, with 21 bases between the two ends. The CDR3 totals 17 residues. CDR3 sequence reads: CAWRGSGRAVFYNEQFF. CDR3 DNA: TGTGCCTGGAGGGGTTCGGGTAGGGCCGTTTTCTACAATGAGCAGTTCTTC.

With respect to this clone: Within the sample, other DNA sequences also encode this same CDR3. The chain combines TRBV28 with TRBJ2-3; 7 nucleotides line up with TRBD1. Germline V gene sequence: CDR1 MDHEN, CDR2 SYDVKM. The J segment lost 0 bases and the V segment lost 6 bases, leaving 3 bases of the junction unmatched. The CDR3 runs 14 residues. DNA for the CDR3: TGTGCCAGCAGCCCGACAGGGAGCACAGATACGCAGTATTTT. As protein: CASSPTGSTDTQYF.

V usage is TRBV27 and J usage is TRBJ1-2; D uncertain. Per the germline V gene, CDR1 is MNHEY and CDR2 is SMNVEV (reference sequence). The CDR3 covers 16 residues. V gave up 6 bases and J gave up 1 base, with 18 bases separating them. The CDR3, as DNA: TGTGCCAGCAGCCGTAATCCCGGGAACAGTAACTATGGCTACACCTTC. As protein: CASSRNPGNSNYGYTF.

The CDR3 spells CASSLDRGLNTEAFF. CDR3 DNA sequence: TGCGCCAGCAGCTTGGACAGGGGGCTGAACACTGAAGCTTTCTTT. V usage is TRBV5-1 and J usage is TRBJ1-1, with 9 nucleotides matching TRBD1. The CDR3 is 15 amino acids. Germline loops: CDR1 SGHRS, CDR2 YFSETQ. V shed 0 bases and J 0 bases; nucleotides not matched to a gene: 0.

The chain combines TRBV2 with TRBJ2-3, with D tentatively TRBD2 (6 bases). Trimming shortened V by 9 bases and J by 6 bases, and 16 bases separated the two germline ends. Germline V gene sequence: CDR1 SNHLY, CDR2 FYNNEI. The CDR3 is 13 residues long. The CDR3 loop reads CARRDLGVDTQYF. CDR3 DNA: TGTGCCAGGAGGGACTTGGGAGTGGATACGCAGTATTTT.

The rearrangement uses TRBV18 and TRBJ1-5; D is uncertain. The CDR3 is 15 residues long. Per germline, CDR1 KGHSH and CDR2 LQKENI. Trimming took off 2 bases at V and 1 base at J, with 9 bases between the two ends. CDR3 amino acids: CASSPGARSNQPQHF. CDR3 in DNA: TGTGCCAGCTCACCAGGCGCGCGGAGCAATCAGCCCCAGCATTTT.